This TCR beta chain was documented in a study of cytomegalovirus exposure and HLA in healthy donors. Study observations and caveats: Some TCR beta chains (164 of them) were listed as cytomegalovirus-associated. In a later analysis, TCR beta V- and J-gene trimming was associated with a missense DCLRE1C variant.

60 Vbeta and 13 Jbeta primers were used in PCR. Produced via immunoSEQ multiplex PCR; TCRdb's table is partial and in-frame only. The sample records roughly 120,000 clones, approximately 70% being singletons. In regard to this clone: The target antigen is unknown.

Looked up from germline, CDR1 is SGDLS and CDR2 is YYNGEE. Trimming removed 0 bases from V and 5 bases from J; junction bases left unmatched: 5. The CDR3 loop spans 15 amino acids. The chain couples TRBV9 to TRBJ2-7, with 10 bases identical to TRBD1. The TCR comes from a young woman in good health and CMV-seronegative. Sequencing was performed on PBMCs. CDR3 DNA sequence: TGTGCCAGCAGCGTAGGCCGGGACAGGGGAGACGAGCAGTACTTC. As protein: CASSVGRDRGDEQYF.